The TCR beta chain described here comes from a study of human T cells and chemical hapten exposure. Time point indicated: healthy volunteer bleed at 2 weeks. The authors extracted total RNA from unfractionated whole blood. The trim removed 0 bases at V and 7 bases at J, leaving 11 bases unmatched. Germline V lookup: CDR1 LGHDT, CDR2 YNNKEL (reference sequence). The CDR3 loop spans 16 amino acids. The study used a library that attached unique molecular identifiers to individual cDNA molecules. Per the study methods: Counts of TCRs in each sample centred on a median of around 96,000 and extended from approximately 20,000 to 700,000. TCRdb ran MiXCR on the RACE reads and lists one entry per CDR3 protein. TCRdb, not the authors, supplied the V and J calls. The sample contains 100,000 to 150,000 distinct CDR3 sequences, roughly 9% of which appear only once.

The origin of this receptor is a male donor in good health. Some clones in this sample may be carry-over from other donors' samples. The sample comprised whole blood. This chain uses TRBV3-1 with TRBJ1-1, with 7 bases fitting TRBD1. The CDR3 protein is CASSQEPSRGVGEAFF. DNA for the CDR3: TGTGCCAGCAGCCAAGAACCTTCCAGGGGGGTTGGTGAAGCTTTCTTT.